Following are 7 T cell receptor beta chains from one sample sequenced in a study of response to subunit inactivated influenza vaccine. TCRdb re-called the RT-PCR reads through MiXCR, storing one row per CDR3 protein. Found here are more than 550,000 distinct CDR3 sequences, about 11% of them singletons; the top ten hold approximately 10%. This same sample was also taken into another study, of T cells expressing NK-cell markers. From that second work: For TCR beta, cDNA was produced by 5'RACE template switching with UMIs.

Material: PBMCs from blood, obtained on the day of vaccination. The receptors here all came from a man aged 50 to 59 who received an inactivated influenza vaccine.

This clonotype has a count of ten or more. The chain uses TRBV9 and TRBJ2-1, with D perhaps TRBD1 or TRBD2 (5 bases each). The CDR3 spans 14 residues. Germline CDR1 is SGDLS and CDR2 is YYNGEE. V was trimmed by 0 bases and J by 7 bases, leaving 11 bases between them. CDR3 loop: CASSVGPRGNEQFF. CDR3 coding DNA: TGTGCCAGCAGCGTAGGCCCGAGGGGTAATGAGCAGTTCTTC.

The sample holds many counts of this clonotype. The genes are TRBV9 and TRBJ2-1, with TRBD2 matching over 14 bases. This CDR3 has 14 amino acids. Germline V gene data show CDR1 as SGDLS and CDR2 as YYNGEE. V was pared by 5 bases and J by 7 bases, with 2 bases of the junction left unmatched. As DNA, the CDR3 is TGTGCCAGCAGTGGGACTAGCGGGAGAAATGAGCAGTTCTTC. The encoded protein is CASSGTSGRNEQFF.

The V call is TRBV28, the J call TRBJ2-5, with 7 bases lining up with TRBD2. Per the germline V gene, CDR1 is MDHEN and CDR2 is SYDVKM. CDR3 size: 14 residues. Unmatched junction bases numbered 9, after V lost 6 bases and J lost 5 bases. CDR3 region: CASSFRREMETQYF. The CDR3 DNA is TGTGCCAGCAGCTTTCGGCGGGAGATGGAGACCCAGTACTTC.

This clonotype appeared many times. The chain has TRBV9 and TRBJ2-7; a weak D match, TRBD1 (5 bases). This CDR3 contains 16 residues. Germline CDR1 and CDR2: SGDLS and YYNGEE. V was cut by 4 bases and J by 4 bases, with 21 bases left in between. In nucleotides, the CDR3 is TGTGCCAGCAGCCCCTCTGGGCAGGGTAGGGGATACGAGCAGTACTTC. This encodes CASSPSGQGRGYEQYF.

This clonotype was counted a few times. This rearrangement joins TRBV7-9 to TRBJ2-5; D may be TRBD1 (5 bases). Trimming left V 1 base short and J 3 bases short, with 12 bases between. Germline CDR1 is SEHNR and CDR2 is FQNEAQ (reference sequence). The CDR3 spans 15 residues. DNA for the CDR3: TGTGCCAGCAGCTTAGACAGGACCCTAAAAGAGACCCAGTACTTC. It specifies CASSLDRTLKETQYF.

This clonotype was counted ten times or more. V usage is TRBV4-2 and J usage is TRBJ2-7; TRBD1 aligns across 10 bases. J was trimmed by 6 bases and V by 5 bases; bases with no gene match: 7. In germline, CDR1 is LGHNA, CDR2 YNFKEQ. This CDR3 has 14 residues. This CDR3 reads CASSARDRGREQYF. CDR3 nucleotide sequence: TGTGCCAGCAGCGCCCGGGACAGGGGACGCGAGCAGTACTTC.

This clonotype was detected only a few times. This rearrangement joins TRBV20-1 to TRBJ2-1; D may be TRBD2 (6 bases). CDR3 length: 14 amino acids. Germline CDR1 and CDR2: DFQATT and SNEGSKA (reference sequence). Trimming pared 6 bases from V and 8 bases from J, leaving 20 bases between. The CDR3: CSASGTSRYYEQFF. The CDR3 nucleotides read TGCAGTGCCTCCGGGACTTCTCGGTATTATGAGCAGTTCTTC.